This is a list of T cell receptor beta chains from one sample in a study of cytomegalovirus exposure and HLA in healthy donors. This table comes from immunoSEQ multiplex PCR, and its TCRdb copy is limited to in-frame clones, with some not included. The table has about 130,000 clones, 60% to 85% seen once. The specimen was PBMCs. The receptors originated from a woman aged 35 to 49 in good health and CMV-seronegative. Each CDR3 is given without its conserved first and last residue.

v_call | cdr3_aa
TRBV27 | ASRRGTGVNEQF
TRBV11-3 | ASSPGGQETQY
TRBV9 | ASSVGLARNEQF
TRBV5-5 | ASSLPLAGGRGEQF
TRBV27 | ASSSGGGAHFGKEAF
TRBV6-5 | ASSPSASGSYEQY
TRBV7-6 | ASSLTSGSTDTQY
TRBV18 | ASSTSSYNEQF
TRBV18 | ASSPPRTEGYEQY
TRBV29-1 | SAHADYTGELF
TRBV5-4 | ASSWGFGEQF
TRBV7-9 | ASISSGDEQY
TRBV9 | ASSVEGGLNSPLH
TRBV27 | ASSLSGVYSYEQY
TRBV5-1 | ASSLGSSGDTQY
TRBV2 | ASFLGDDRKY
TRBV28 | ASSSGGAGANVLT
TRBV5-1 | ASSLLSGRASGELF
TRBV11-3 | ASSLGRATDTQY
TRBV5-1 | ASSFPPGQGKRDTQY
TRBV5-1 | ASSLATGQTSYEQY
TRBV7-9 | ASSLEAGEAF
TRBV30 | AWSVTGGGTEAF
TRBV19 | ASSMGGPPKAF
TRBV15 | ATSRKAGGHYNEQF
TRBV5-6 | ASSETGTGDSGANVLT